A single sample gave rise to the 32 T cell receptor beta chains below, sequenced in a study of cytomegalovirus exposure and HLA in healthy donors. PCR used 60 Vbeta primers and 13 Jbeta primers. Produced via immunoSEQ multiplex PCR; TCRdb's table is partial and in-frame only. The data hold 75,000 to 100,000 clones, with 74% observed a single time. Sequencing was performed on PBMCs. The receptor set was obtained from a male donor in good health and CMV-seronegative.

This chain's CDR3 is CASSQGQNEKLFF. Here the CDR3 DNA reads TGTGCCAGCAGCCAGGGACAGAATGAAAAACTGTTTTTT. This chain uses TRBV7-3 with TRBJ1-4; 7 bases match TRBD1. The CDR3 length is 13 residues. The germline gives CDR1 SGHTA, CDR2 FQGTGA. V shed 5 bases, J shed 5 bases, and the junction held 2 bases outside the gene matches.

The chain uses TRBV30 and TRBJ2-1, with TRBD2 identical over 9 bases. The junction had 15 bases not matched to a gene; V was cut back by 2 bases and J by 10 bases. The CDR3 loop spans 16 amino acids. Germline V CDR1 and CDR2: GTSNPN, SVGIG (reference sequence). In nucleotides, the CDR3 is TGTGCCTGGAGTTCTTCCCGGGGTCTAGCGGGGCCAGAGCAGTTCTTC. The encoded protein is CAWSSSRGLAGPEQFF.

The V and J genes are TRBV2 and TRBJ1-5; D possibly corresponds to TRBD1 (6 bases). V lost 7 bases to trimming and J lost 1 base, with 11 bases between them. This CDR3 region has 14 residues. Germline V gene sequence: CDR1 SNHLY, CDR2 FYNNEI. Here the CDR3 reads CASTFGQSNQPQHF. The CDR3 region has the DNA TGTGCCAGCACGTTTGGACAGAGCAATCAGCCCCAGCATTTT.

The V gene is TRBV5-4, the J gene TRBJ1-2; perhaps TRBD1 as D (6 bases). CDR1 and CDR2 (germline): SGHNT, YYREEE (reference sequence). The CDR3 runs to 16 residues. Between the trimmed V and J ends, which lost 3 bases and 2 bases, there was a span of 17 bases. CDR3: CASSSGPITGNYGYTF. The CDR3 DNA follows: TGTGCCAGCAGCTCGGGGCCCATAACAGGGAACTATGGCTACACCTTC.

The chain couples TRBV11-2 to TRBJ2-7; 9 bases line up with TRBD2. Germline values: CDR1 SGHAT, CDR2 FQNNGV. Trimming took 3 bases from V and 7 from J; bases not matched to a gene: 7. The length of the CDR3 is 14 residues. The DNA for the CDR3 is TGTGCCAGCAGCTTGTTAGCGGGAGTGTTTGAGCAGTACTTC. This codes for CASSLLAGVFEQYF. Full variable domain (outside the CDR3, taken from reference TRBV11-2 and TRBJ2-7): EAGVAQSPRYKIIEKRQSVAFWCNPISGHATLYWYQQILGQGPKLLIQFQNNGVVDDSQLPKDRFSAERLKGVDSTLKIQPAKLEDSAVYLCASSLLAGVFEQYFGPGTRLTVT.

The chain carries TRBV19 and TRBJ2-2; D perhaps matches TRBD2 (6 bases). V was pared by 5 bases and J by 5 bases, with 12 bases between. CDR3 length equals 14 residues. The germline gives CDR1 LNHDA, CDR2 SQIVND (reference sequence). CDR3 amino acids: CASSGGSTTGELFF. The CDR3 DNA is TGTGCCAGTAGTGGGGGGAGCACAACCGGGGAGCTGTTTTTT.

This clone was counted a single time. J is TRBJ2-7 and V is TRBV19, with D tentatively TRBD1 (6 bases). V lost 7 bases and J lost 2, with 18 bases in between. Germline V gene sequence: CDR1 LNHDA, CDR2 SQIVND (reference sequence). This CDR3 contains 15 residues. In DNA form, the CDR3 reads TGTGCCAGTATTCGCTTCGGGACACCTACCTACGAGCAGTACTTC. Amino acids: CASIRFGTPTYEQYF.

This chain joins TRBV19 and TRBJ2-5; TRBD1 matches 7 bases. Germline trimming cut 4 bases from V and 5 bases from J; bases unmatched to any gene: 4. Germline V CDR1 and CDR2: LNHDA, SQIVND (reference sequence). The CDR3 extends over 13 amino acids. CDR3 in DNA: TGTGCCAGTAGTAGGGGACAGCTTGAGACCCAGTACTTC. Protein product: CASSRGQLETQYF.

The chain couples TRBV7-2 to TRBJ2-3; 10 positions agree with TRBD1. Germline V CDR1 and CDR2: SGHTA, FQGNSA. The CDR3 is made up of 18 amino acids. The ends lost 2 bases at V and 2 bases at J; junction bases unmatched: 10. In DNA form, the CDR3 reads TGTGCCAGCAGCTTAAGGTCTCCAGGGACAGGGGTCACAGATACGCAGTATTTT. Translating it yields CASSLRSPGTGVTDTQYF.

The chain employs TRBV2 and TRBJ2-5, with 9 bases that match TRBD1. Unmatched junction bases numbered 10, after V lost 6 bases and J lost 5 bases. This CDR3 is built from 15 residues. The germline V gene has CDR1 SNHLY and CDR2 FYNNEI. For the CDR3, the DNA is TGTGCCAGCAGGGTTACAGGGGGCGCGTATGAGACCCAGTACTTC. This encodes CASRVTGGAYETQYF.

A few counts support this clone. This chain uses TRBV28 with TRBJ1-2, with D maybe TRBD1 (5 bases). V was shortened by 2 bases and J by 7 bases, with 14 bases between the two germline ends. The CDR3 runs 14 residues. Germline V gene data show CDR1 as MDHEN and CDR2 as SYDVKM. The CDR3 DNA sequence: TGTGCCAGCAGTTTAAATGGAGCGGGGGGTGGCTACACCTTC. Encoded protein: CASSLNGAGGGYTF.

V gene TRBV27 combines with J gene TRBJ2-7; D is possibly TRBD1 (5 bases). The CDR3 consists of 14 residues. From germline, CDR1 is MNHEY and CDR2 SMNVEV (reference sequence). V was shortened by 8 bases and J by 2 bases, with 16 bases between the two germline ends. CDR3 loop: CASSLGPGTYEQYF. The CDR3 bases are TGTGCCAGCTCCCTTGGCCCAGGGACCTACGAGCAGTACTTC.

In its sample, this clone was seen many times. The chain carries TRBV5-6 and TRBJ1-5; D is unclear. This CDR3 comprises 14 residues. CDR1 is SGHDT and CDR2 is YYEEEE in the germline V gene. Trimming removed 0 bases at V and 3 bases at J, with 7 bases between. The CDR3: CASSLATNNQPQHF. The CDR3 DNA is TGTGCCAGCAGCTTGGCGACTAACAATCAGCCCCAGCATTTT.

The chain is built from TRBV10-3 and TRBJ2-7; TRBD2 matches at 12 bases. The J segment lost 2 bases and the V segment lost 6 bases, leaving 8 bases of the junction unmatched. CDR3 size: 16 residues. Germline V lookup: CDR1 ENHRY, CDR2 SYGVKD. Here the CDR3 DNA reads TGTGCCATCAGCCGGCTAGCGGGAGGGAAGACCTACGAGCAGTACTTC. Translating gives CAISRLAGGKTYEQYF.

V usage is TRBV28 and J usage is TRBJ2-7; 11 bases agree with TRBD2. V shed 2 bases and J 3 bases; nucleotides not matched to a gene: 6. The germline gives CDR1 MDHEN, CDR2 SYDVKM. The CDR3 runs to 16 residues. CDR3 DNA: TGTGCCAGCAGTTTACATTTTAGCGGGAGGGTCTACGAGCAGTACTTC. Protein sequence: CASSLHFSGRVYEQYF.

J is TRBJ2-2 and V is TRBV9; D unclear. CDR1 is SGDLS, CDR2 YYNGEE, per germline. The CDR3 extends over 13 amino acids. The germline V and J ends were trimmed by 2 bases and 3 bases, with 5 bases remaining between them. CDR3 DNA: TGTGCCAGCAGCGTCCCGGACACCGGGGAGCTGTTTTTT. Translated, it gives CASSVPDTGELFF.

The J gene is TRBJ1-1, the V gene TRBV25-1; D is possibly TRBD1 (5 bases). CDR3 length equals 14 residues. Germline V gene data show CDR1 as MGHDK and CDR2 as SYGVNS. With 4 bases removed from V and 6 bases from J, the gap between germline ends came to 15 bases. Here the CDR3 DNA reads TGTGCCAGCAGTGTGACGGGGGAGAGGGCTGAAGCTTTCTTT. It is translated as CASSVTGERAEAFF.

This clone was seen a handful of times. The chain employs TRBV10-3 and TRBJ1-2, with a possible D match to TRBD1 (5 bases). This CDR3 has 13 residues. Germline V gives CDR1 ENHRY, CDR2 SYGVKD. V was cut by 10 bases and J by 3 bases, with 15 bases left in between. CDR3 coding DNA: TGTGCCACAACGGTGACAGCTTACTATGGCTACACCTTC. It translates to CATTVTAYYGYTF.

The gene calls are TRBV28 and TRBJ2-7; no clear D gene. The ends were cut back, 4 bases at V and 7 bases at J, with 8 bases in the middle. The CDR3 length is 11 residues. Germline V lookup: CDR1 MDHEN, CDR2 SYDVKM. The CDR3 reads CASSSAREQYF. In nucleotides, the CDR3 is TGTGCCAGCAGTTCCGCTCGGGAGCAGTACTTC. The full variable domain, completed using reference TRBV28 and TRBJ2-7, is DVKVTQSSRYLVKRTGEKVFLECVQDMDHENMFWYRQDPGLGLRLIYFSYDVKMKEKGDIPEGYSVSREKKERFSLILESASTNQTSMYLCASSSAREQYFGPGTRLTVT.

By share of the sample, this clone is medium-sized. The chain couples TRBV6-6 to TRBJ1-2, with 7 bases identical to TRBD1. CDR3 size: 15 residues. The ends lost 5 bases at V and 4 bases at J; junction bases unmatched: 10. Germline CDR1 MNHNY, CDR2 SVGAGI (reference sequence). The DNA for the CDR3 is TGTGCCAGCAGTCCAACAGGGGACGTGGGCTATGGCTACACCTTC. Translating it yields CASSPTGDVGYGYTF.

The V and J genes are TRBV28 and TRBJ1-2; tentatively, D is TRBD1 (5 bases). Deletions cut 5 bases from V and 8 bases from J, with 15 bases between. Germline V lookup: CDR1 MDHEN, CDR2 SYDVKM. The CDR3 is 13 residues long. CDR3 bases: TGTGCCAGCAGTCCTAGGGACTCGGTAGGCTACACCTTC. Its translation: CASSPRDSVGYTF.

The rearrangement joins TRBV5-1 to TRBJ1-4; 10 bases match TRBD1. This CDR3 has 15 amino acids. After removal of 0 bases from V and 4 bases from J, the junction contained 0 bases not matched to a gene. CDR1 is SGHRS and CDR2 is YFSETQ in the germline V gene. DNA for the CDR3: TGCGCCAGCAGCTTGGGGACAGGGGGTAATGAAAAACTGTTTTTT. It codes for CASSLGTGGNEKLFF. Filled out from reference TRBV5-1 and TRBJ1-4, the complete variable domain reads KAGVTQTPRYLIKTRGQQVTLSCSPISGHRSVSWYQQTPGQGLQFLFEYFSETQRNKGNFPGRFSGRQFSNSRSEMNVSTLELGDSALYLCASSLGTGGNEKLFFGSGTQLSVL.

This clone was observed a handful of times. CDR3 DNA: TGTGCCAGCCTAGCGAACGCCTACGAGCAGTACTTC. It codes for CASLANAYEQYF. The V gene is TRBV2, the J gene TRBJ2-7, with D maybe TRBD2 (6 bases). V dropped 8 bases and J dropped 2 bases, with 10 bases sitting between them. CDR1 is SNHLY, CDR2 FYNNEI, per germline. The CDR3 contains 12 residues. The complete variable domain, with remaining parts taken from reference TRBV2 and TRBJ2-7, reads EPEVTQTPSHQVTQMGQEVILRCVPISNHLYFYWYRQILGQKVEFLVSFYNNEISEKSEIFDDQFSVERPDGSNFTLKIRSTKLEDSAMYFCASLANAYEQYFGPGTRLTVT.

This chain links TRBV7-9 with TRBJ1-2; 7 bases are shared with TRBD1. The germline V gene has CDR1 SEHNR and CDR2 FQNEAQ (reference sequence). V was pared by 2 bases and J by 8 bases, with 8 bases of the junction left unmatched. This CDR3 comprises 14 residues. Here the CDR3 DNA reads TGTGCCAGCAGCTTAAGACAGGGCATAGGGGGCTACACCTTC. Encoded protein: CASSLRQGIGGYTF.

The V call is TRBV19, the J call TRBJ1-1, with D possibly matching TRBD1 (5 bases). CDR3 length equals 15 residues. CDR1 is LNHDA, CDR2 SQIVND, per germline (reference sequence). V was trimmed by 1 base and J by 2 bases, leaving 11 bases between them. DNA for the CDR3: TGTGCCAGTAGTATAGGGGAGGGGCCAAACACTGAAGCTTTCTTT. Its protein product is CASSIGEGPNTEAFF.

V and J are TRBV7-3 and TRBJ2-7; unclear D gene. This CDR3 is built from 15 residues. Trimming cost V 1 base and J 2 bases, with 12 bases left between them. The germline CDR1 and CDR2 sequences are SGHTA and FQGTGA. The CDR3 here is CASSLSGAQTYEQYF. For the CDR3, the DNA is TGTGCCAGCAGCTTAAGCGGCGCACAAACCTACGAGCAGTACTTC.

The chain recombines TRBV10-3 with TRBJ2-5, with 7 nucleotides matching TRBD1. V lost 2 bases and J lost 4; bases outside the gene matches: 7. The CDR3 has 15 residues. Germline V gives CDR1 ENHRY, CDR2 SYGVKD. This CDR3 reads CAISEEEQGLETQYF. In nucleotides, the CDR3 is TGTGCCATCAGTGAGGAGGAACAGGGGCTAGAGACCCAGTACTTC.

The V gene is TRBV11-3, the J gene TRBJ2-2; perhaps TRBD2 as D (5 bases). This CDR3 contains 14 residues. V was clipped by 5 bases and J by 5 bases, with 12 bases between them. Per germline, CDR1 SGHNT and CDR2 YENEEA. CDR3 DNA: TGTGCCAGCAGCCGACTAACGGGGACCGGGGAGCTGTTTTTT. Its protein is CASSRLTGTGELFF. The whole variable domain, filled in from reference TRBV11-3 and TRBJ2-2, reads EAGVVQSPRYKIIEKKQPVAFWCNPISGHNTLYWYLQNLGQGPELLIRYENEEAVDDSQLPKDRFSAERLKGVDSTLKIQPAELGDSAVYLCASSRLTGTGELFFGEGSRLTVL.

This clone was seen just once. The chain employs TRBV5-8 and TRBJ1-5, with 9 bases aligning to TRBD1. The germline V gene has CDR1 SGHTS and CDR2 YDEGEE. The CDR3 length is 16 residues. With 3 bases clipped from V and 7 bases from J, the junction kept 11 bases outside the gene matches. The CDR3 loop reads CASSSGTGRFGQPQHF. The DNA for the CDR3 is TGTGCCAGCAGCTCCGGGACAGGGCGATTTGGGCAGCCCCAGCATTTT.

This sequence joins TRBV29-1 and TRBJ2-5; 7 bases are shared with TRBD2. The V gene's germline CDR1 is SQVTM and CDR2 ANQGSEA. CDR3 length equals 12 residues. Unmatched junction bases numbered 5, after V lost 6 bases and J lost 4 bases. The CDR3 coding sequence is TGCAGCGTGAGAGCGGGGATAGAGACCCAGTACTTC. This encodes CSVRAGIETQYF.

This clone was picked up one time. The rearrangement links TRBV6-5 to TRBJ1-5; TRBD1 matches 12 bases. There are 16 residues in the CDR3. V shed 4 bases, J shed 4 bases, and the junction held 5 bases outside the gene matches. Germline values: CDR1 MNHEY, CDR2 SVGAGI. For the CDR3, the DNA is TGTGCCAGCAGTTCTCGGGACAGGGGGCCGAATCAGCCCCAGCATTTT. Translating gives CASSSRDRGPNQPQHF.

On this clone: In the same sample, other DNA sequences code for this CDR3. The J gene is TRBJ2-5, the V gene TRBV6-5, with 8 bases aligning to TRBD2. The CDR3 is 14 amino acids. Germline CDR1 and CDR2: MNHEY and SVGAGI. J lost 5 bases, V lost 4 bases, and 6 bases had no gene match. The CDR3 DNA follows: TGTGCCAGCAGTTCCCGGGAGGGTGGGGAGACCCAGTACTTC. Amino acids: CASSSREGGETQYF.